The 9 T cell receptor beta chains given below trace back to one sample, sequenced in a study of T cells in tumors after PD-1 blockade. TCRdb's table, derived via immunoSEQ multiplex PCR, lists solely in-frame clones and lacks some. This table holds some 25,000 clones, 80% to 85% found once. Sequenced here: PBMCs, sampled after anti-PD-1 treatment. The receptors come from a human donor with basal cell carcinoma.

The chain links TRBV30 to TRBJ1-6; maybe TRBD1 (5 bases). Germline CDR1 and CDR2: GTSNPN and SVGIG (reference sequence). V was trimmed by 1 base and J by 10 bases, leaving 14 bases between them. This CDR3 comprises 14 residues. CDR3 nucleotides: TGTGCCTGGAGTGGCGTAGCTGGGGGATCACCCCTCCACTTT. Its protein is CAWSGVAGGSPLHF.

The chain has TRBV2 and TRBJ1-2, with a weak D call TRBD1 (6 bases). Trimming pared 5 bases from V and 3 bases from J, leaving 7 bases between. CDR1 SNHLY and CDR2 FYNNEI come from the germline V gene. CDR3 length: 12 residues. The CDR3 DNA reads TGTGCCAGCAGTAGACAGGACTATGGCTACACCTTC. This sequence encodes CASSRQDYGYTF.

This clone was counted between two and nine times. J is TRBJ1-3 and V is TRBV7-6, with TRBD1 matching 9 bases. The germline gives CDR1 SGHVS, CDR2 FNYEAQ. There are 17 residues in the CDR3. V trimming: 2 bases; J trimming: 0 bases; junction bases outside the gene matches: 5. The CDR3 sequence: CASSLTGQGFSGNTIYF. CDR3 sequence (DNA): TGTGCCAGCAGCTTAACGGGACAGGGCTTCTCTGGAAACACCATATATTTT.

This chain uses TRBV6-6 with TRBJ1-2; 10 bases are a match to TRBD1. The CDR3 loop spans 15 amino acids. The V gene's germline CDR1 is MNHNY and CDR2 SVGAGI (reference sequence). V was clipped by 2 bases and J by 4 bases; unmatched bases: 4. The CDR3 loop reads CASSYGTGDVYGYTF. CDR3 coding DNA: TGTGCCAGCAGTTACGGGACAGGGGATGTCTATGGCTACACCTTC.

The chain recombines TRBV4-1 with TRBJ1-2; no clear D. The CDR3 is made up of 14 amino acids. Germline lookup yields CDR1 MGHRA and CDR2 YSYEKL. The germline V and J ends were trimmed by 0 bases and 3 bases, with 8 bases remaining between them. Here the CDR3 reads CASSQDGNDYGYTF. CDR3 bases: TGCGCCAGCAGCCAAGATGGGAACGACTATGGCTACACCTTC.

The V gene is TRBV5-1, the J gene TRBJ2-7, with D tentatively TRBD1 (5 bases). CDR1 is SGHRS, CDR2 YFSETQ, per germline. This CDR3 has 15 residues. V gave up 4 bases and J gave up 0 bases, with 14 bases separating them. The CDR3 DNA follows: TGCGCCAGCAGCGTGTTAGGGGTCAGCTCCTACGAGCAGTACTTC. Translated: CASSVLGVSSYEQYF.

The genes are TRBV6-6 and TRBJ2-5; 9 nucleotides agree with TRBD2. The CDR3 totals 13 residues. The V gene's germline CDR1 is MNHNY and CDR2 SVGAGI (reference sequence). Trimming removed 7 bases from V and 2 bases from J; junction bases left unmatched: 2. In DNA, the CDR3 is TGTGCCAGCAAAGCGGGGGGTCAAGAGACCCAGTACTTC. Amino acid sequence: CASKAGGQETQYF.

This clone was seen only a few times. The rearrangement uses TRBV15 and TRBJ1-1; 10 bases line up with TRBD1. Trimming removed 1 base from V and 4 bases from J; junction bases left unmatched: 3. CDR1 is LNHNV and CDR2 is YYDKDF in the germline V gene (reference sequence). This CDR3 comprises 15 residues. The CDR3 protein is CATSRGGTGVTEAFF. Written as DNA, the CDR3 is TGTGCCACCAGCAGAGGGGGGACAGGGGTCACTGAAGCTTTCTTT.

This chain joins TRBV5-5 and TRBJ1-2; 8 nucleotides line up with TRBD1. CDR3 length equals 15 residues. Trimming at V came to 1 base and at J to 0 bases, leaving 2 bases not matched to a gene. In germline, CDR1 is SGHKS, CDR2 YYEKEE (reference sequence). The CDR3 protein is CASSLTGGTNYGYTF. Here the CDR3 DNA reads TGTGCCAGCAGCTTGACAGGGGGTACTAACTATGGCTACACCTTC.